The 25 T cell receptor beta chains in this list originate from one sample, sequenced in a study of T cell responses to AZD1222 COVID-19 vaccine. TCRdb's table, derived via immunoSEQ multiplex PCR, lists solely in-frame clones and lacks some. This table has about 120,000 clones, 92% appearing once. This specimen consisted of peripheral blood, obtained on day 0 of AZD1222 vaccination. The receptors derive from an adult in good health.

For the CDR3, the DNA is TGTGCCAGCAGCCCCACAGAAGATACGCAGTATTTT. Translation: CASSPTEDTQYF. The genes are TRBV3-1 (or the pseudogene TRBV3-2) and TRBJ2-3; D not certain. V lost 4 bases to trimming and J lost 5 bases, with 7 bases between them. In germline, CDR1 is LGHDT, CDR2 YNNKEL (reference sequence). CDR3 length equals 12 residues.

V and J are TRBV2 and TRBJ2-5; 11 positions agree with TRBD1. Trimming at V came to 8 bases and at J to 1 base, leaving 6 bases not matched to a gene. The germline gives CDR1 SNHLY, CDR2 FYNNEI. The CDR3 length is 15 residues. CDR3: CASELGTGGQETQYF. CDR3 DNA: TGTGCCAGCGAACTGGGGACAGGGGGCCAAGAGACCCAGTACTTC.

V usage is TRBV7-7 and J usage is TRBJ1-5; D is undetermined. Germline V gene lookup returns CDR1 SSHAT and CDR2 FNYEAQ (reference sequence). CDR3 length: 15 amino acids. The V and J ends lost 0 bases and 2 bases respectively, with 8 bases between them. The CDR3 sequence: CASSLAGDGNQPQHF. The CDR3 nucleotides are TGTGCCAGCAGCTTAGCGGGAGATGGCAATCAGCCCCAGCATTTT. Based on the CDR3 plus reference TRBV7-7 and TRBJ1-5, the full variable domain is GAGVSQSPRYKVTKRGQDVTLRCDPISSHATLYWYQQALGQGPEFLTYFNYEAQPDKSGLPSDRFSAERPEGSISTLTIQRTEQRDSAMYRCASSLAGDGNQPQHFGDGTRLSIL.

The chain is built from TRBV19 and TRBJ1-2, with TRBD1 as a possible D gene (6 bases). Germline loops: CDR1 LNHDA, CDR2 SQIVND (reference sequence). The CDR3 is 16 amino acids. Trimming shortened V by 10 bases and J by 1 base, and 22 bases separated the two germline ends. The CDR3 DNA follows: TGTGCCACCTTAGGGAGACAGGTGGACTTTAACTATGGCTACACCTTC. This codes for CATLGRQVDFNYGYTF.

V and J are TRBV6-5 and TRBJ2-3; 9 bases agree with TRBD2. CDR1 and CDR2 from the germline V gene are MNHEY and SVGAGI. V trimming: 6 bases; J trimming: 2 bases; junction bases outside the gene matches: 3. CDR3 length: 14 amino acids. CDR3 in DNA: TGTGCCAGCAGGAGCGGGAGGTTCACAGATACGCAGTATTTT. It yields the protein CASRSGRFTDTQYF.

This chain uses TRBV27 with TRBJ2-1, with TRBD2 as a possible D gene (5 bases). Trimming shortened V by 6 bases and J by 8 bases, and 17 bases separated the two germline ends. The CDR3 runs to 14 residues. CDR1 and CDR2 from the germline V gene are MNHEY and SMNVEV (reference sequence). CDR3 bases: TGTGCCAGCAGGGGCGGGCCTTGGTTTGATGAGCAGTTCTTC. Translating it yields CASRGGPWFDEQFF.

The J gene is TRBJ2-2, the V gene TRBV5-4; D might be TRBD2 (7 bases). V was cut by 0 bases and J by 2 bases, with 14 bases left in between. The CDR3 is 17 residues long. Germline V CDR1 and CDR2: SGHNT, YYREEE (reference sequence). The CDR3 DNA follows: TGTGCCAGCAGCTTGGGGGGGGCTAGCGGCAACACCGGGGAGCTGTTTTTT. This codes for CASSLGGASGNTGELFF.

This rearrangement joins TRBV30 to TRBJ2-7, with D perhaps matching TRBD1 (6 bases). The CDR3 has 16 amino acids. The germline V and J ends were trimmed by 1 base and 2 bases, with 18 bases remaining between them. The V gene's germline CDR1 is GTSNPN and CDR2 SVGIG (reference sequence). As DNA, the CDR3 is TGTGCCTGGAGTGACCCAAACAGGGAGACCACCTACGAGCAGTACTTC. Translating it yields CAWSDPNRETTYEQYF.

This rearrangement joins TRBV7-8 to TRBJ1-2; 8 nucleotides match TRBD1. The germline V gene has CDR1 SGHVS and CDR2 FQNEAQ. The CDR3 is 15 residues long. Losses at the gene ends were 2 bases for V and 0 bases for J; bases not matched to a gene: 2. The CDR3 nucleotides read TGTGCCAGCAGCTTACGGACAGGGTCTAACTATGGCTACACCTTC. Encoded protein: CASSLRTGSNYGYTF.

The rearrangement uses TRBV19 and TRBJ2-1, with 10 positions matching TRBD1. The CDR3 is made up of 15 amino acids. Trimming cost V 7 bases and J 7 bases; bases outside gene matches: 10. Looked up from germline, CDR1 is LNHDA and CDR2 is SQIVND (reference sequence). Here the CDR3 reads CASIAGTGAQNEQFF. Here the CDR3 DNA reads TGTGCCAGTATCGCCGGGACAGGGGCACAAAATGAGCAGTTCTTC.

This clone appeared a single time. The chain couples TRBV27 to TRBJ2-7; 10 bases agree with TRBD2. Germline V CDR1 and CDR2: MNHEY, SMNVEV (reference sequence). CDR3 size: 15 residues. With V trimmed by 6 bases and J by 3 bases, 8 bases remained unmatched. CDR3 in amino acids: CASSTASGSYYEQYF. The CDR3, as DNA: TGTGCCAGCAGCACAGCTAGCGGGAGTTACTACGAGCAGTACTTC.

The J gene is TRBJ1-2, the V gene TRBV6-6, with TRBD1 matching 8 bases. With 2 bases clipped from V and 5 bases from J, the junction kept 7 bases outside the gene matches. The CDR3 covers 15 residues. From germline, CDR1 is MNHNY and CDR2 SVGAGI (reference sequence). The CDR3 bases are TGTGCCAGCAGTTACCTCGGACAGGGACAGTATGGCTACACCTTC. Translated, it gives CASSYLGQGQYGYTF.

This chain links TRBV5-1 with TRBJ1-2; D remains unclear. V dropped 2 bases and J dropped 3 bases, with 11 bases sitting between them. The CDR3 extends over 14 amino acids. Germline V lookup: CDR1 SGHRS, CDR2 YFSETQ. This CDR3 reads CASSFNNRDYGYTF. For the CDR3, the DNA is TGCGCCAGCAGCTTTAACAATCGGGACTATGGCTACACCTTC.

The CDR3 region has the DNA TGTGCCAGCAGCACCCCACACAGGGTTCATGAGCAGTTCTTC. This translates into CASSTPHRVHEQFF. The chain is built from TRBV7-9 and TRBJ2-1, with D perhaps TRBD1 (6 bases). The CDR3 contains 14 residues. The V and J ends lost 5 bases and 8 bases respectively, with 16 bases between them. Germline V gene sequence: CDR1 SEHNR, CDR2 FQNEAQ (reference sequence).

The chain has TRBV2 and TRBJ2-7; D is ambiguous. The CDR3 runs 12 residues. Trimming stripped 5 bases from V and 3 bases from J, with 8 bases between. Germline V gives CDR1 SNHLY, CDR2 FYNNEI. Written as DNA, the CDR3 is TGTGCCAGCAGTCCTGAGAACTACGAGCAGTACTTC. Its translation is CASSPENYEQYF. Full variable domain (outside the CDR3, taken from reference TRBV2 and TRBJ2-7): EPEVTQTPSHQVTQMGQEVILRCVPISNHLYFYWYRQILGQKVEFLVSFYNNEISEKSEIFDDQFSVERPDGSNFTLKIRSTKLEDSAMYFCASSPENYEQYFGPGTRLTVT.

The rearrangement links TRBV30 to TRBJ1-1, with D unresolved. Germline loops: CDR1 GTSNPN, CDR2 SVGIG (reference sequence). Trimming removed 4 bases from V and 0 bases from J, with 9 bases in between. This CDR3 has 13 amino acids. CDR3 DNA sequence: TGTGCCTGGACCGAGGATATGAACACTGAAGCTTTCTTT. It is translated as CAWTEDMNTEAFF.

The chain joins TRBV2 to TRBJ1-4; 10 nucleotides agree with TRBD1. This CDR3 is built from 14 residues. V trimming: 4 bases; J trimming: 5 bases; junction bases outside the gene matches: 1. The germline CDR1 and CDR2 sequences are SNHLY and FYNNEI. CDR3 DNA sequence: TGTGCCAGCAGTGCGGGACAGGGGAATGAAAAACTGTTTTTT. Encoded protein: CASSAGQGNEKLFF.

The CDR3 DNA follows: TGCGCCAGCAGCGGGACAGGCAACCAAGAGACCCAGTACTTC. It codes for CASSGTGNQETQYF. This chain connects TRBV5-1 to TRBJ2-5, with 8 bases aligning to TRBD1. The germline gives CDR1 SGHRS, CDR2 YFSETQ. CDR3 length: 14 amino acids. J was trimmed by 0 bases and V by 4 bases; bases with no gene match: 2.

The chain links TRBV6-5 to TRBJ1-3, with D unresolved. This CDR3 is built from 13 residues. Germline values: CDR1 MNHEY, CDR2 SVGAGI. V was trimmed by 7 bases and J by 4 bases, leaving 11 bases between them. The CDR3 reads CASKQLQGNTIYF. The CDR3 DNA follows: TGTGCCAGCAAACAGCTACAGGGAAACACCATATATTTT.

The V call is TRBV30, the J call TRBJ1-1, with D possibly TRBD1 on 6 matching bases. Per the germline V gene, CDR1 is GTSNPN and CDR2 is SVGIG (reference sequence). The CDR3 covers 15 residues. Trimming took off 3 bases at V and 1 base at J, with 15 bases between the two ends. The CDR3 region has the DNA TGTGCCTGGAGCGACTGGGGGGCGCGGAACACTGAAGCTTTCTTT. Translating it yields CAWSDWGARNTEAFF.

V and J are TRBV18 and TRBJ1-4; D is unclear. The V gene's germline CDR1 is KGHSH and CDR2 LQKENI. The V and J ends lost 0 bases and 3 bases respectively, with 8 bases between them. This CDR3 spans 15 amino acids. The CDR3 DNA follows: TGTGCCAGCTCACCACCGCACCGAGCTAATGAAAAACTGTTTTTT. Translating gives CASSPPHRANEKLFF.

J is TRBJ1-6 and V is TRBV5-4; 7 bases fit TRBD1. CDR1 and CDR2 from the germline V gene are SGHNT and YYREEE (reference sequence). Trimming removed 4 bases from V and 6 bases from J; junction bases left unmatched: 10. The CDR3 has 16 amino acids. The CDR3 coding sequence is TGTGCCAGCAGCACCCGTACAGGGGCGGCTAATTCACCCCTCCACTTT. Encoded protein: CASSTRTGAANSPLHF.

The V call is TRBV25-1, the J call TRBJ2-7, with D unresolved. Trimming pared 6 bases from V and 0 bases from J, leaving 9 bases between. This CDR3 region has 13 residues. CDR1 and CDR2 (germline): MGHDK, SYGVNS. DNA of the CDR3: TGTGCCAGCAGGACGGAGAGCTCCTACGAGCAGTACTTC. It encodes CASRTESSYEQYF.

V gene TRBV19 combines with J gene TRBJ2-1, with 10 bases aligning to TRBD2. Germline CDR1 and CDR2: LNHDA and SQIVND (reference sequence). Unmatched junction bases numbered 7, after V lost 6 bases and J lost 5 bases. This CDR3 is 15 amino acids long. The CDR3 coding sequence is TGTGCCAGTAGCTGGCGAACTAGCGGGAACAATGAGCAGTTCTTC. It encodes CASSWRTSGNNEQFF.

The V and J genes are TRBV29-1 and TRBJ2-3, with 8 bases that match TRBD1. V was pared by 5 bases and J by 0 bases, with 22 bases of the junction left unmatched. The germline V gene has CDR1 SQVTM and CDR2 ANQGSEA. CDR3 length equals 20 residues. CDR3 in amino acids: CSVSHRRTGKILISTDTQYF. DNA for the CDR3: TGCAGCGTTTCCCATCGGAGGACAGGGAAAATCCTCATTAGCACAGATACGCAGTATTTT.